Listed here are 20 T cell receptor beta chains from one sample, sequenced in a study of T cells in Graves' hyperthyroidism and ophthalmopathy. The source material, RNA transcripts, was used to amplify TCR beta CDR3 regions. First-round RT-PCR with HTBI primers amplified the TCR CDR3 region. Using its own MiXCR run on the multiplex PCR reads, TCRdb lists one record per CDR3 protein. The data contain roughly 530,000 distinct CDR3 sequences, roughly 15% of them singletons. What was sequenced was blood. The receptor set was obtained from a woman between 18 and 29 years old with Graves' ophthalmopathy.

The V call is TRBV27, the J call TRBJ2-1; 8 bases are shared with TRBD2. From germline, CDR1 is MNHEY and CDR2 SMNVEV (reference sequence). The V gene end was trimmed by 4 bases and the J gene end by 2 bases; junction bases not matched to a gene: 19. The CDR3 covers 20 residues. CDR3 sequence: CASSWAGLTGGGSTYNEQFF. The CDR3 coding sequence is TGTGCCAGCAGTTGGGCTGGACTAACAGGCGGGGGGTCGACCTACAATGAGCAGTTCTTC.

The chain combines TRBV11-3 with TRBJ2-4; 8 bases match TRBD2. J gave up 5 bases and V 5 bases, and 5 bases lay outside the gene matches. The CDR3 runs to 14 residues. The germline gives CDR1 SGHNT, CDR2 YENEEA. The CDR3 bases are TGTGCCAGCAGCGCGGGAGGAGGAGAAAACATTCAGTACTTC. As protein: CASSAGGGENIQYF.

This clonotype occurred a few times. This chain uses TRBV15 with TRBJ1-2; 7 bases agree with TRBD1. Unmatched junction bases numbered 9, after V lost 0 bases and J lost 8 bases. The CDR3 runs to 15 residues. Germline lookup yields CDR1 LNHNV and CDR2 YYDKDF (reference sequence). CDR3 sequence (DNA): TGTGCCACCAGCAGAGATGGGGGAACAGGGGAAGGCTACACCTTC. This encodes CATSRDGGTGEGYTF.

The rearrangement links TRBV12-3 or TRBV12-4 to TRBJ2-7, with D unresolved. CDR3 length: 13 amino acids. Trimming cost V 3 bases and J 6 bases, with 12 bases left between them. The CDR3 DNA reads TGTGCCAGCAGTTTCCGTCCCCTCGCCGAGCAGTACTTC. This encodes CASSFRPLAEQYF.

The CDR3 bases are TGCGCCAGCAAACGCCTTGACAGGGACTATGGCTACACCTTC. Residues: CASKRLDRDYGYTF. The chain couples TRBV10-2 to TRBJ1-2; 7 bases agree with TRBD1. This CDR3 has 14 residues. Losses at the gene ends were 7 bases for V and 3 bases for J; bases not matched to a gene: 8. Germline CDR1 WSHSY, CDR2 SAAADI.

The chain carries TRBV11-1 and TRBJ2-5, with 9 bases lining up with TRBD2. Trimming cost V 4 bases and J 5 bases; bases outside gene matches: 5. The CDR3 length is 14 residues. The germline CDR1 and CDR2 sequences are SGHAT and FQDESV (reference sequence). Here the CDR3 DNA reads TGTGCCAGCAGCTACGGGACTAGCATCGAGACCCAGTACTTC. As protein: CASSYGTSIETQYF.

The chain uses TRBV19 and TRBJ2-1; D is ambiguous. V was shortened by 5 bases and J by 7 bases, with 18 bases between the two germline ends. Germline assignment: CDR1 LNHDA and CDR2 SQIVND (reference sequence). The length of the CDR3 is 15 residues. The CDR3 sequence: CASSPRRQGGNEQFF. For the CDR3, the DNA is TGTGCCAGTAGTCCCCGCCGACAAGGTGGAAATGAGCAGTTCTTC.

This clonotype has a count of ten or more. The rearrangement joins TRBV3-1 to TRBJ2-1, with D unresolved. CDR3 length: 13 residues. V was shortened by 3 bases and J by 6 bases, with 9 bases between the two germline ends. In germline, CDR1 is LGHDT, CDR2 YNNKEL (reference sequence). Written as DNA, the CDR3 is TGTGCCAGCAGCCACCCCCTGGGCAATGAGCAGTTCTTC. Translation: CASSHPLGNEQFF.

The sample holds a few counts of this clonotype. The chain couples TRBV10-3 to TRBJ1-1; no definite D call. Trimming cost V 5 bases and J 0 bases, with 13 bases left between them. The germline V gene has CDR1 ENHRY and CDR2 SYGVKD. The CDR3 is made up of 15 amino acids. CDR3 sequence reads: CAISREGFMNTEAFF. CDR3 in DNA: TGTGCCATCAGTAGGGAGGGATTTATGAACACTGAAGCTTTCTTT.

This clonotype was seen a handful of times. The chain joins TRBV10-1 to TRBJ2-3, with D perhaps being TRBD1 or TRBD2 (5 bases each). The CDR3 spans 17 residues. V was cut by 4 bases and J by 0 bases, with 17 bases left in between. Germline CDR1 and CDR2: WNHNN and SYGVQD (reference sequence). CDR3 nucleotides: TGCGCCAGCAGTGGCTACTCCGGGACGGGGAGCACAGATACGCAGTATTTT. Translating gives CASSGYSGTGSTDTQYF.

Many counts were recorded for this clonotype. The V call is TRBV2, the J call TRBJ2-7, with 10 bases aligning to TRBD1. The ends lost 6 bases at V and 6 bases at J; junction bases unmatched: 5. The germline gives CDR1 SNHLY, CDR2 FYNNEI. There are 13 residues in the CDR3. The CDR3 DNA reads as TGTGCCAGCAGCGTCCGGGACAGGGGCGAGCAGTACTTC. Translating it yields CASSVRDRGEQYF.

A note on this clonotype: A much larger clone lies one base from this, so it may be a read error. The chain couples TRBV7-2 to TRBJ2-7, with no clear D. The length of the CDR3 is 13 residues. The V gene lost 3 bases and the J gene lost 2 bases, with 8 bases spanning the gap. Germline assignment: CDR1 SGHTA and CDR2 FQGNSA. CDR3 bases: TGTGCCAGCAGCTTCAGCGTCGCCTACGAGCAGTACTTC. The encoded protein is CASSFSVAYEQYF.

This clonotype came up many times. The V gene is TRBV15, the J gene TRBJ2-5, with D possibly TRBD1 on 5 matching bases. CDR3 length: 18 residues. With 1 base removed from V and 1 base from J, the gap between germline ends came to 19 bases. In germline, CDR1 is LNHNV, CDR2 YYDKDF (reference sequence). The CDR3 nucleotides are TGTGCCACCAGCAGAGGGGGCCGGAGTGGGGCGCGCCAAGAGACCCAGTACTTC. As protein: CATSRGGRSGARQETQYF.

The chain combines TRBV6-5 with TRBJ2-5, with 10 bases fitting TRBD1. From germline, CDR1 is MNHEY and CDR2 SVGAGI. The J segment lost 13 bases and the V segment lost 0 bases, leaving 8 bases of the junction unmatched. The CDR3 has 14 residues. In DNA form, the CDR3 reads TGTGCCAGCAGTTACTCCCGGGACAGGGGTCCCTGGTACTTC. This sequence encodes CASSYSRDRGPWYF.

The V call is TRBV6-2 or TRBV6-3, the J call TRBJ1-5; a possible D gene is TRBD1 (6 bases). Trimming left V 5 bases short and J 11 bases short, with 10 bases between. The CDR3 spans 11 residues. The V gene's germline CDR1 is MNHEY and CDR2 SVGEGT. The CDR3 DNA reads TGTGCCAGCAGTATGAGGGACACCCAGCATTTT. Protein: CASSMRDTQHF.

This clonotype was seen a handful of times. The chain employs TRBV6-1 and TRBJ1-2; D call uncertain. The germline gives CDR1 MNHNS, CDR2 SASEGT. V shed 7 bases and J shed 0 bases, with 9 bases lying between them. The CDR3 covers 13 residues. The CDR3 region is CASKRESNYGYTF. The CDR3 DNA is TGTGCCAGCAAGAGGGAGTCTAACTATGGCTACACCTTC.

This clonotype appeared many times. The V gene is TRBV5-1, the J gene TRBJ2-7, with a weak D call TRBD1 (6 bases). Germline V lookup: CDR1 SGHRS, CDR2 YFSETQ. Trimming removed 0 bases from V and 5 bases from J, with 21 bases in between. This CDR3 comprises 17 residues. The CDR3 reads CASSLARAGARDDEQYF. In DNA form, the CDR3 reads TGCGCCAGCAGCTTGGCCCGCGCAGGGGCGAGGGACGACGAGCAGTACTTC. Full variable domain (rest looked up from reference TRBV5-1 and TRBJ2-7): KAGVTQTPRYLIKTRGQQVTLSCSPISGHRSVSWYQQTPGQGLQFLFEYFSETQRNKGNFPGRFSGRQFSNSRSEMNVSTLELGDSALYLCASSLARAGARDDEQYFGPGTRLTVT.

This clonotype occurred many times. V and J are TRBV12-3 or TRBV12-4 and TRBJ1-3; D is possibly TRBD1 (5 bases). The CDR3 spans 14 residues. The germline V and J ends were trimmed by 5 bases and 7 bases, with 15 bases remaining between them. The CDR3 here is CASSQRQSGNTIYF. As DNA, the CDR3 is TGTGCCAGCAGTCAGAGACAGTCCGGGAACACCATATATTTT.

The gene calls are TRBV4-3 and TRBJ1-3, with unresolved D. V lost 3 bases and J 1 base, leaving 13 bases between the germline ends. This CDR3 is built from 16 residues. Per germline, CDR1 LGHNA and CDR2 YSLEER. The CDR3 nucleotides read TGCGCCAGCAGCCAGCAAGTTTCGGGGTCTGGAAACACCATATATTTT. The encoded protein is CASSQQVSGSGNTIYF.

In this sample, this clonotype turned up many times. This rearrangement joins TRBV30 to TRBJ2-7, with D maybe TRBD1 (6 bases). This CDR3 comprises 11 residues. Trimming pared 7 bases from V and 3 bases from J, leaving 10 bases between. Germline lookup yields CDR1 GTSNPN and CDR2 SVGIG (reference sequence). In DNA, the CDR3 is TGTGCCTCAACGGACAGCTACGAGCAGTACTTC. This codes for CASTDSYEQYF.